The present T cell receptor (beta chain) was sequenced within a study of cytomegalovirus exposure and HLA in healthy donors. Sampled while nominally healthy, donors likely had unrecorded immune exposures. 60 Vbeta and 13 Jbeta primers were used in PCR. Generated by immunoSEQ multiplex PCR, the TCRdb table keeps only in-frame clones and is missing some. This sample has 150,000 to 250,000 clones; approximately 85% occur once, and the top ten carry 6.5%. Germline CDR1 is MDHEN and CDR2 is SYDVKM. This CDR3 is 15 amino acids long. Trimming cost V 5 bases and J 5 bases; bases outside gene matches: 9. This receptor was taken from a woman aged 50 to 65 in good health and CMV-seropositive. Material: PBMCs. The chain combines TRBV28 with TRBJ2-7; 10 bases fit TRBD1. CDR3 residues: CASSGQGEHRHEQYF. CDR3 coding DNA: TGTGCCAGCAGTGGACAGGGGGAGCACCGTCACGAGCAGTACTTC.